Listed here are 9 T cell receptor delta chains from one sample, sequenced in a study of gamma-delta chains in newborns, infants, children. TCRdb re-called clones from the reads via CATT. The table has 8,500 to 14,000 delta-chain clones, roughly 8% seen once; the top ten hold 3% to 4%. Sequencing was carried out using blood. All receptors derive from a child who was a newborn, infant or young child, either healthy, febrile or measles-vaccinated (not recorded which).

This clone was picked up a small number of times. The chain recombines TRDV2 with TRDJ3, with 12 bases identical to TRDD3. CDR1 and CDR2 (germline): GEAIGNYY, EKD. This CDR3 is built from 24 residues. V was pared by 2 bases and J by 0 bases, with 19 bases of the junction left unmatched. Here the CDR3 DNA reads TGTGCCTGTGACAACACCTTCGAACTGGGGGATACAAGGGGCCGCTCCTGGGACACCCGACAGATGTTTTTC. It is translated as CACDNTFELGDTRGRSWDTRQMFF.

The chain employs TRDV2 and TRDJ1; TRDD3 might be the D (5 bases). The CDR3 has 13 residues. V lost 3 bases and J lost 1, with 8 bases in between. Per germline, CDR1 GEAIGNYY and CDR2 EKD. The CDR3 sequence: CACDPIRTDKLIF. CDR3 DNA sequence: TGTGCCTGTGACCCCATACGCACCGATAAACTCATCTTT.

The rearrangement joins TRDV2 to TRDJ3; TRDD3 matches at 9 bases. Germline-derived CDR1 and CDR2 are GEAIGNYY and EKD. This CDR3 has 21 amino acids. The ends lost 0 bases at V and 0 bases at J; junction bases unmatched: 11. CDR3: CACDTVLGDQHSSWDTRQMFF. The CDR3 coding sequence is TGTGCCTGTGACACCGTACTGGGGGACCAACACAGCTCCTGGGACACCCGACAGATGTTTTTC.

The chain uses TRDV2 and TRDJ1; maybe TRDD3 (5 bases). V shed 0 bases and J shed 0 bases, with 13 bases lying between them. Germline V gene sequence: CDR1 GEAIGNYY, CDR2 EKD. CDR3 length: 16 residues. The CDR3 protein is CACDTVGALYTDKLIF. CDR3 coding DNA: TGTGCCTGTGACACCGTTGGGGCCCTGTACACCGATAAACTCATCTTT.

The J gene is TRDJ1, the V gene TRDV2; 7 bases are shared with TRDD3. The germline CDR1 and CDR2 sequences are GEAIGNYY and EKD. The CDR3 extends over 16 amino acids. The ends lost 1 base at V and 1 base at J; junction bases unmatched: 8. The CDR3 bases are TGTGCCTGTGACACTCTACTGGGGACCTTCACCGATAAACTCATCTTT. This gives the protein CACDTLLGTFTDKLIF.

The CDR3 protein is CACDTVAGLGPTDKLIF. CDR3 DNA: TGTGCCTGTGACACCGTCGCGGGACTGGGCCCCACCGATAAACTCATCTTT. The chain has TRDV2 and TRDJ1, with TRDD3 as a possible D gene (6 bases). Looked up from germline, CDR1 is GEAIGNYY and CDR2 is EKD. V lost 0 bases and J 1 base, leaving 17 bases between the germline ends. CDR3 length: 17 amino acids.

The chain is built from TRDV2 and TRDJ1; TRDD3 aligns across 10 bases. CDR1 and CDR2 from the germline V gene are GEAIGNYY and EKD. With V trimmed by 0 bases and J by 7 bases, 16 bases remained unmatched. CDR3 length: 18 residues. The CDR3 DNA follows: TGTGCCTGTGACACCGTGATGGGGGATACCCCAGTACGGCGTAAACTCATCTTT. It yields the protein CACDTVMGDTPVRRKLIF.

Comments on this clone: Other DNA sequences in the sample encode the same CDR3. The chain employs TRDV2 and TRDJ3; TRDD3 aligns across 13 bases. The V gene end was trimmed by 1 base and the J gene end by 0 bases; junction bases not matched to a gene: 5. This CDR3 contains 20 residues. CDR1 and CDR2 from the germline V gene are GEAIGNYY and EKD. CDR3 nucleotides: TGTGCCTGTGACACAGTACTGGGGGATACGAGCTCCTGGGACACCCGACAGATGTTTTTC. Translation gives CACDTVLGDTSSWDTRQMFF.

The chain links TRDV2 to TRDJ1; 12 bases match TRDD3. The CDR3 loop spans 15 amino acids. The V gene's germline CDR1 is GEAIGNYY and CDR2 EKD. V lost 2 bases and J lost 5; bases outside the gene matches: 5. In DNA, the CDR3 is TGTGCCTGTGACAATCTGGGGGATACGAGAGATAAACTCATCTTT. This codes for CACDNLGDTRDKLIF.